These T cell receptor beta chains were read from a single sample in a study of OX40 agonist ivuxolimab in advanced cancers. Assay: immunoSEQ multiplex PCR; the TCRdb copy retains only in-frame clones and omits some. The sample has about 86,000 clones; roughly nine tenths are singletons. The specimen was CD4+ or CD8+ T cells sorted from blood, collected in a trial of the OX40 agonist ivuxolimab. These receptor sequences come from an adult with an advanced solid tumor such as melanoma, head and neck, liver or kidney cancer. CDR3s include the opening cysteine and the closing phenylalanine or tryptophan. The D gene is left open where the match is weak. Only part of the rows carry a size: once, few, many, or a class if the clone is expanded.

j_gene | v_gene | abundance | d_gene | CDR3aa | CDR3nt
TRBJ2-1 | TRBV6-1 | - | - | CASTRQSMAYNEQFF | TGTGCCAGCACGCGACAGTCTATGGCCTACAATGAGCAGTTCTTC
TRBJ1-6 | TRBV6-5 | few | TRBD1 | CATGTGVNSPLHF | TGTGCCACCGGGACAGGGGTCAATTCACCCCTCCACTTT
TRBJ2-3 | TRBV28 | - | - | CASSFGYGGGTDTQYF | TGTGCCAGCAGTTTCGGGTACGGGGGTGGCACAGATACGCAGTATTTT
TRBJ2-3 | TRBV5-1 | - | - | CASGHPIETDTQYF | TGCGCCAGCGGACACCCGATCGAGACAGATACGCAGTATTTT
TRBJ1-6 | TRBV9 | - | TRBD1 | CASSVSTGGSSPLHF | TGTGCCAGCAGCGTAAGCACAGGGGGAAGCTCACCCCTCCACTTT
TRBJ1-3 | TRBV6-1 | - | - | CASSEAGGRSGNTIYF | TGTGCCAGCAGTGAGGCTGGTGGCCGCTCTGGAAACACCATATATTTT
TRBJ1-4 | TRBV18 | - | - | CASSPRANTNEKLFF | TGTGCCAGCTCACCTCGGGCAAATACTAATGAAAAACTGTTTTTT
TRBJ1-2 | TRBV4-1 | - | - | CASSPLASNYGYTF | TGCGCCAGCAGCCCCCTGGCCTCAAACTATGGCTACACCTTC
TRBJ2-1 | TRBV10-1 | once | TRBD2 | CASSDGSGVTQFF | TGCGCCAGCAGTGACGGGAGCGGGGTCACACAGTTCTTC
TRBJ2-3 | TRBV5-4 | - | - | CASSPGGGGLVTDTQYF | TGTGCCAGCAGCCCGGGGGGCGGGGGTTTAGTGACAGATACGCAGTATTTT
TRBJ2-7 | TRBV5-1 | - | TRBD1 | CASSLGQGNEQYF | TGCGCCAGCAGCTTGGGACAGGGGAACGAGCAGTACTTC
TRBJ2-3 | TRBV5-1 | - | TRBD2 | CASSYLAGISTDTQYF | TGCGCCAGCAGCTACCTAGCGGGGATAAGCACAGATACGCAGTATTTT
TRBJ2-7 | TRBV19 | - | TRBD2 | CASSWGLAGPRGEQYF | TGTGCCAGTAGTTGGGGACTAGCGGGACCGAGAGGGGAGCAGTACTTC
TRBJ1-6 | TRBV5-4 | - | - | CASSLAWRDSPLHF | TGTGCCAGCAGCTTAGCCTGGAGGGATTCACCCCTCCACTTT
TRBJ2-3 | TRBV5-4 | - | TRBD2 | CASSSVSGSRSDTQYF | TGTGCCAGCAGCTCCGTTAGCGGGAGTAGGTCAGATACGCAGTATTTT
TRBJ2-3 | TRBV11-2 | - | TRBD2 | CASSFTSGAADTQYF | TGTGCCAGCAGCTTTACTAGCGGGGCGGCAGATACGCAGTATTTT
TRBJ2-1 | TRBV6-1 | - | - | CASRVYGGNEQFF | TGTGCCAGCAGGGTTTACGGGGGTAATGAGCAGTTCTTC
TRBJ1-5 | TRBV6-6 | - | - | CASSRSVYSNQPQHF | TGTGCCAGCAGTAGGTCAGTTTATAGCAATCAGCCCCAGCATTTT
TRBJ1-4 | TRBV5-1 | - | TRBD1 | CASSRDSLNEKLFF | TGCGCCAGCAGCCGGGACAGCCTAAATGAAAAACTGTTTTTT
TRBJ2-1 | TRBV19 | - | TRBD2 | CASSIDLLSGIRFEQFF | TGTGCCAGTAGTATAGACCTACTTAGCGGGATAAGGTTTGAGCAGTTCTTC
TRBJ1-4 | TRBV11-2 | - | - | CASSLNNEKLFF | TGTGCCAGCAGCTTAAATAATGAAAAACTGTTTTTT
TRBJ1-1 | TRBV28 | - | - | CASSPHGTPPFVEAFF | TGTGCCAGCAGTCCCCACGGGACCCCGCCCTTCGTTGAAGCTTTCTTT
TRBJ2-7 | TRBV11-2 | - | - | CASTPGFGVASYEQYF | TGTGCCAGCACCCCAGGATTTGGGGTAGCCTCCTACGAGCAGTACTTC
TRBJ1-1 | TRBV18 | - | - | CASSPRQNTEAFF | TGTGCCAGCTCACCTAGACAGAACACTGAAGCTTTCTTT
TRBJ2-1 | TRBV5-8 | - | TRBD2 | CASSLKGRGSYNEQFF | TGTGCCAGCAGCTTGAAAGGGAGGGGATCCTACAATGAGCAGTTCTTC
TRBJ1-1 | TRBV11-2 | once | - | CASSARMNTEAFF | TGTGCCAGCAGCGCCCGTATGAACACTGAAGCTTTCTTT
TRBJ2-7 | TRBV5-1 | once | - | CASSLAAGPYEQYF | TGCGCCAGCAGCTTGGCCGCAGGTCCATACGAGCAGTACTTC
TRBJ2-5 | TRBV7-9 | - | TRBD1 | CASSSTGAETQYF | TGTGCCAGCAGCTCGACAGGGGCGGAGACCCAGTACTTC
TRBJ2-1 | TRBV27 | - | - | CASGRGTHNYNEQFF | TGTGCCAGCGGACGGGGGACCCACAACTACAATGAGCAGTTCTTC
TRBJ2-7 | TRBV6-1 | - | TRBD2 | CASTERGPYEQYF | TGTGCCAGCACCGAGCGGGGACCCTACGAGCAGTACTTC